This T cell receptor beta chain emerged from a study of blood T cell repertoires in COVID-19. Study at large: Acute and convalescent COVID-19 specimens originated in the United States, Italy and Spain. The analysed material was cDNA or gDNA that came from T cells, B-cell-depleted T cells, or PBMCs.

V was clipped by 3 bases and J by 1 base, with 13 bases between them. In germline, CDR1 is LNHDA, CDR2 SQIVND (reference sequence). CDR3 length equals 16 residues. The authors' processing: Estimates of nucleated cell counts were drawn from the amplification of reference gene primers. The repertoire was sequenced with immunoSEQ multiplex PCR; TCRdb's copy has only in-frame clones and lacks some. V, J and clone size are taken as reported in that table, and D and trimming were inferred from the DNA itself. The table shows 200,000 to 250,000 clones, with roughly four fifths occurring only once. The sample holds many counts of this clone.

Sequencing used peripheral blood. The genes are TRBV19 and TRBJ1-5; no firm D call. The TCR comes from a woman aged 25 to 39 who had recovered from COVID-19. The CDR3 DNA follows: TGTGCCAGTAGTATCTCGGCCGCCGGGAGCAATCAGCCCCAGCATTTT. This sequence encodes CASSISAAGSNQPQHF.